This T cell receptor beta chain originates from a study of blood T cell repertoires in COVID-19. For the study at large: COVID-19 samples from acute and convalescent phases originated in the United States, Italy and Spain. From T cells, B-cell-depleted T cells, or PBMCs came the material, which was cDNA or gDNA.

This clone was counted once. The same CDR3 can be traced to other DNA sequences in this sample. This table comes from immunoSEQ multiplex PCR, and its TCRdb copy is limited to in-frame clones, with some not included. Of 150,000 to 200,000 clones in the sample, around 90% were seen once. Across 20 to 25 US areas, participants ranged in age from 18 to 89 years. Participant-given clinical history determined each cohort assignment. The sequence derives from a woman in her late teens or twenties who had recovered from COVID-19. Sequencing used PBMCs or T cells enriched from blood (not recorded which).

CDR3 region: CASSLTSGGTDTQYF. The CDR3 DNA sequence: TGTGCCAGCAGCTTGACTAGCGGGGGCACAGATACGCAGTATTTT. V usage is TRBV9 and J usage is TRBJ2-3, with TRBD2 matching 11 bases. CDR1 and CDR2 from the germline V gene are SGDLS and YYNGEE. V lost 4 bases and J lost 1; bases outside the gene matches: 2. The CDR3 consists of 15 residues.